These 26 T cell receptor beta chains came from one sample sequenced in a study of cytomegalovirus exposure and HLA in healthy donors. The study ran its PCR with 60 Vbeta and 13 Jbeta primers. Clones were read by immunoSEQ multiplex PCR, and TCRdb kept only the in-frame ones, dropping some. The sample lists nearly 200,000 clones; 82% were seen once. The material sequenced was PBMCs. These receptors all stem from a woman between 45 and 65 years old in good health and CMV-seropositive.

The genes are TRBV7-8 and TRBJ2-3; 9 bases fit TRBD1. Germline CDR1 reads SGHVS; CDR2 reads FQNEAQ. The CDR3 runs to 15 residues. J gave up 0 bases and V 5 bases, and 3 bases lay outside the gene matches. The chain's CDR3 is CASSPGQGSTDTQYF. CDR3 coding DNA: TGTGCCAGCAGCCCTGGACAGGGGAGCACAGATACGCAGTATTTT.

This rearrangement joins TRBV20-1 to TRBJ2-1; 8 nucleotides match TRBD2. CDR3 length: 11 amino acids. Germline values: CDR1 DFQATT, CDR2 SNEGSKA (reference sequence). V was pared by 4 bases and J by 14 bases, with 7 bases of the junction left unmatched. This CDR3 reads CSAIAGTSEFF. In DNA, the CDR3 is TGCAGTGCTATCGCCGGGACTAGTGAGTTCTTC.

The CDR3 DNA is TGCGCCAGCAGCCAAGAAAGACAGAACAATCAGCCCCAGCATTTT. Protein sequence: CASSQERQNNQPQHF. The chain has TRBV4-1 and TRBJ1-5; D may be TRBD1 (5 bases). V lost 0 bases to trimming and J lost 3 bases, with 9 bases between them. Germline V CDR1 and CDR2: MGHRA, YSYEKL. The length of the CDR3 is 15 residues.

V and J are TRBV21-1 and TRBJ1-5; the listed D gene, TRBD1, was not tested against the DNA. TRBV21-1 is marked as a pseudogene. There are 15 residues in the CDR3. CDR3 coding DNA: TGTGCCAGCAGCAAAGAGGGACAGCCAAATCAGCCCCAGCATTTT. Translated: CASSKEGQPNQPQHF.

The chain joins TRBV6-1 to TRBJ2-7; perhaps TRBD1 as D (5 bases). Germline CDR1 and CDR2: MNHNS and SASEGT. The CDR3 length is 13 residues. V lost 5 bases and J lost 1, with 9 bases in between. The CDR3 coding sequence is TGTGCCAGCAGTCGACAGTTTTCCTACGAGCAGTACTTC. Translated: CASSRQFSYEQYF.

The chain is built from TRBV7-6 and TRBJ2-2, with D tentatively TRBD2 (6 bases). Per the germline V gene, CDR1 is SGHVS and CDR2 is FNYEAQ. V was trimmed by 3 bases and J by 4 bases, leaving 33 bases between them. The CDR3 has 22 residues. CDR3 bases: TGTGCCAGCAGCTTTCCACCCCGGGCAAAACAGGCTGTTCGGGAGCGCACCGGGGAGCTGTTTTTT. Its protein is CASSFPPRAKQAVRERTGELFF.

This rearrangement joins TRBV25-1 to TRBJ1-1, with a tentative D call TRBD1 (5 bases). This CDR3 is 13 amino acids long. V was clipped by 4 bases and J by 1 base, with 7 bases between them. Germline CDR1 is MGHDK and CDR2 is SYGVNS. Here the CDR3 DNA reads TGTGCCAGCAGTGGGCAGGGGAACACTGAAGCTTTCTTT. The encoded protein is CASSGQGNTEAFF.

V gene TRBV4-1 combines with J gene TRBJ1-3; D gene uncertain. Germline CDR1 MGHRA, CDR2 YSYEKL. The CDR3 runs 17 residues. Trimming shortened V by 0 bases and J by 0 bases, and 12 bases separated the two germline ends. The CDR3 DNA follows: TGCGCCAGCAGCCAAGATCCCCAGGCATCCTCTGGAAACACCATATATTTT. As protein: CASSQDPQASSGNTIYF.

This chain connects TRBV27 to TRBJ2-7; 8 nucleotides match TRBD1. The CDR3 is 13 amino acids. V was clipped by 4 bases and J by 7 bases; unmatched bases: 6. In germline, CDR1 is MNHEY, CDR2 SMNVEV (reference sequence). CDR3 sequence reads: CASSSDRVGEQYF. In DNA form, the CDR3 reads TGTGCCAGCAGTTCGGACAGGGTTGGAGAGCAGTACTTC.

The chain carries TRBV6-6 and TRBJ2-7; D is unresolved. Germline lookup yields CDR1 MNHNY and CDR2 SVGAGI (reference sequence). The V and J ends lost 2 bases and 3 bases respectively, with 5 bases between them. This CDR3 is built from 12 residues. The CDR3 reads CASSYGNYEQYF. The CDR3 DNA follows: TGTGCCAGCAGTTACGGCAACTACGAGCAGTACTTC.

This chain joins TRBV28 and TRBJ1-1, with TRBD1 identical over 10 bases. V trimming: 6 bases; J trimming: 0 bases; junction bases outside the gene matches: 10. This CDR3 is 17 amino acids long. Germline-derived CDR1 and CDR2 are MDHEN and SYDVKM. The CDR3 nucleotides are TGTGCCAGCAGCCCCGGGACAGGGGTTTTCATGAACACTGAAGCTTTCTTT. Its protein is CASSPGTGVFMNTEAFF.

J is TRBJ2-1 and V is TRBV11-2, with 9 bases matching TRBD2. In germline, CDR1 is SGHAT, CDR2 FQNNGV. V trimming: 5 bases; J trimming: 4 bases; junction bases outside the gene matches: 12. The CDR3 has 17 residues. The CDR3 loop is CASSKSQAGGEYNEQFF. DNA of the CDR3: TGTGCCAGCAGCAAAAGCCAGGCGGGAGGGGAGTACAATGAGCAGTTCTTC.

Note on this clone: Other DNA sequences in this sample translate to the same CDR3. This chain links TRBV7-8 with TRBJ1-1; D unclear. The V gene's germline CDR1 is SGHVS and CDR2 FQNEAQ. V was cut by 4 bases and J by 1 base, with 7 bases left in between. The CDR3 is made up of 13 amino acids. This CDR3 is CASSSRGNTEAFF. DNA for the CDR3: TGTGCCAGCAGCTCTCGGGGGAACACTGAAGCTTTCTTT.

V usage is TRBV2 and J usage is TRBJ2-1, with TRBD2 matching over 10 bases. Trimming at V came to 7 bases and at J to 7 bases, leaving 7 bases not matched to a gene. Looked up from germline, CDR1 is SNHLY and CDR2 is FYNNEI. This CDR3 region has 14 residues. The CDR3 sequence is CASMAGTSANEQFF. CDR3 DNA: TGTGCCAGCATGGCCGGGACTAGCGCTAATGAGCAGTTCTTC.

The chain is built from TRBV10-3 and TRBJ1-4, with D possibly TRBD1 on 5 matching bases. There are 17 residues in the CDR3. Germline CDR1 and CDR2: ENHRY and SYGVKD. V lost 4 bases, J lost 6 bases, and 21 bases lay in between. The CDR3 coding sequence is TGTGCCATCAGTGTAACCCCCACAGGTTTTGGGGATGAAAAACTGTTTTTT. This codes for CAISVTPTGFGDEKLFF.

This sequence joins TRBV14 and TRBJ2-5; weak D call: TRBD1 (6 bases). The CDR3 is 12 amino acids. CDR1 is SGHDN, CDR2 FVKESK, per germline. The V and J ends lost 2 bases and 12 bases respectively, with 13 bases between them. CDR3 sequence (DNA): TGTGCCAGCAGCCAAATACAGGGAGCGGAGTACTTC. Encoded protein: CASSQIQGAEYF. Looking up the rest from reference TRBV14 and TRBJ2-5 gives the full variable domain: EAGVTQFPSHSVIEKGQTVTLRCDPISGHDNLYWYRRVMGKEIKFLLHFVKESKQDESGMPNNRFLAERTGGTYSTLKVQPAELEDSGVYFCASSQIQGAEYFGPGTRLLVL.

The J gene is TRBJ2-3, the V gene TRBV4-2; D gene ambiguous. The CDR3 totals 13 residues. In germline, CDR1 is LGHNA, CDR2 YNFKEQ. V was cut by 2 bases and J by 0 bases, with 3 bases left in between. CDR3 nucleotides: TGTGCCAGCAGCCAACAAAGCACAGATACGCAGTATTTT. Translating it yields CASSQQSTDTQYF.

V and J are TRBV10-3 and TRBJ1-5; 8 bases map to TRBD1. The V segment lost 5 bases and the J segment 7 bases; nucleotides outside the gene matches: 7. Germline assignment: CDR1 ENHRY and CDR2 SYGVKD. The CDR3 has 14 amino acids. CDR3 bases: TGTGCCATCAGTCCCGGGACAGGTGGACAGCCCCAGCATTTT. Translation gives CAISPGTGGQPQHF.

The chain carries TRBV19 and TRBJ1-5; 7 nucleotides agree with TRBD1. Germline V lookup: CDR1 LNHDA, CDR2 SQIVND (reference sequence). Germline trimming cut 4 bases from V and 7 bases from J; bases unmatched to any gene: 4. The CDR3 is made up of 13 amino acids. The CDR3, as DNA: TGTGCCAGTAGTACGACAGGGTGGCAGCCCCAGCATTTT. Translation: CASSTTGWQPQHF.

This sequence joins TRBV28 and TRBJ1-1; D might be TRBD1 (6 bases). CDR3 length: 15 amino acids. In germline, CDR1 is MDHEN, CDR2 SYDVKM. Trimming shortened V by 4 bases and J by 5 bases, and 17 bases separated the two germline ends. The DNA of the CDR3 is TGTGCCAGCAGTTGGGATCCAGGGGCTGGGACTGAAGCTTTCTTT. Translated, it gives CASSWDPGAGTEAFF.

On this clone: The germline gene is not matched at one end of the junction; a read error may be the cause. The chain uses TRBV27 and TRBJ2-7; a possible D gene is TRBD2 (5 bases). The CDR3 covers 13 residues. The germline CDR1 and CDR2 sequences are MNHEY and SMNVEV (reference sequence). CDR3: CASSNFVGEAPNF. For the CDR3, the DNA is TGTGCCAGCAGCAACTTCGTGGGAGAGGCCCCGAACTTC.

V is TRBV11-1 and J is TRBJ1-2; D perhaps matches TRBD1 (6 bases). Trimming removed 2 bases from V and 6 bases from J, with 7 bases in between. The CDR3 consists of 12 residues. Germline values: CDR1 SGHAT, CDR2 FQDESV (reference sequence). The DNA for the CDR3 is TGTGCCAGCAGCTTACAGGGGAATGGCTACACCTTC. Its translation is CASSLQGNGYTF. The whole variable domain, filled in from reference TRBV11-1 and TRBJ1-2, reads EAEVAQSPRYKITEKSQAVAFWCDPISGHATLYWYRQILGQGPELLVQFQDESVVDDSQLPKDRFSAERLKGVDSTLKIQPAELGDSAMYLCASSLQGNGYTFGSGTRLTVV.

The V and J genes are TRBV30 and TRBJ1-4; 8 bases are shared with TRBD1. This CDR3 is built from 15 residues. The V gene's germline CDR1 is GTSNPN and CDR2 SVGIG (reference sequence). The trim removed 4 bases at V and 5 bases at J, leaving 9 bases unmatched. CDR3 sequence reads: CAWTTNRGINEKLFF. For the CDR3, the DNA is TGTGCCTGGACAACCAACAGGGGGATCAATGAAAAACTGTTTTTT.

This chain uses TRBV4-1 with TRBJ2-6; no reliable D call. Germline CDR1 is MGHRA and CDR2 is YSYEKL. V was trimmed by 0 bases and J by 0 bases, leaving 12 bases between them. This CDR3 has 18 residues. The CDR3 loop reads CASSQDAGPLSGANVLTF. CDR3 nucleotides: TGCGCCAGCAGCCAAGATGCAGGCCCCCTCTCTGGGGCCAACGTCCTGACTTTC.

The J gene is TRBJ2-7, the V gene TRBV10-2; TRBD2 matches 8 bases. The CDR3 runs 15 residues. Per germline, CDR1 WSHSY and CDR2 SAAADI. The J segment lost 3 bases and the V segment lost 6 bases, leaving 10 bases of the junction unmatched. CDR3 DNA sequence: TGCGCCAGCAGGCCCCGAACTAGCGGCTACTACGAGCAGTACTTC. Translated: CASRPRTSGYYEQYF.

The chain links TRBV9 to TRBJ2-2; the match to TRBD1 covers 8 bases. Germline V CDR1 and CDR2: SGDLS, YYNGEE. V lost 0 bases, J lost 4 bases, and 11 bases stayed unmatched. The CDR3 runs 18 residues. The CDR3 loop is CASSVVPHGTGSTGELFF. The CDR3 DNA reads TGTGCCAGCAGCGTAGTCCCTCACGGGACAGGTAGCACCGGGGAGCTGTTTTTT.